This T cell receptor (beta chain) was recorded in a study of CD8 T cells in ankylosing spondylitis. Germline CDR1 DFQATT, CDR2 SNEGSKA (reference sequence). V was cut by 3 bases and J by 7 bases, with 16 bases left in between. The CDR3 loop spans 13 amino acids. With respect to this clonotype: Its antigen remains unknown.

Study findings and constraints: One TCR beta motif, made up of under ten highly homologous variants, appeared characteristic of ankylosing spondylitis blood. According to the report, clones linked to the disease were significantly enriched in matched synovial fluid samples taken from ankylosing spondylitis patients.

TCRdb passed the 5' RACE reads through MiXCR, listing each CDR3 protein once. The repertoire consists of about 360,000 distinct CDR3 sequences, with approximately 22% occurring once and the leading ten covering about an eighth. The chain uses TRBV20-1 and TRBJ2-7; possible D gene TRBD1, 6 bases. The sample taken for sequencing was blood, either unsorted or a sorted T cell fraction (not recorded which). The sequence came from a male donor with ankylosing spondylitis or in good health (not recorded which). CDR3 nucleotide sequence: TGCAGTGCTAGGCCCACAGGGTTTTGGGAGCAGTACTTC. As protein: CSARPTGFWEQYF.